The 22 T cell receptor beta chains reported below all come from one sample, sequenced in a study of blood T cell dynamics during melanoma immunotherapy. Noted time point: week 3, after first cycle of checkpoint inhibitor. Only in-frame clones appear in the TCRdb table, and some are missing; sequencing was by immunoSEQ multiplex PCR. The data hold 6,000 or so clones, with 88% observed a single time. This specimen was blood, taken from a patient treated with checkpoint blockade. The receptors come from a human donor with melanoma.

The chain combines TRBV7-3 with TRBJ2-6, with D unclear. Trimming shortened V by 5 bases and J by 1 base, and 9 bases separated the two germline ends. CDR3 size: 15 residues. The germline V gene encodes CDR1 SGHTA and CDR2 FQGTGA. As DNA, the CDR3 is TGTGCCAGCAGCCTCCTAAAGTCTGGGGCCAACGTCCTGACTTTC. Amino acids: CASSLLKSGANVLTF.

This chain joins TRBV19 and TRBJ2-7; maybe TRBD2 (6 bases). CDR3 size: 16 residues. The ends were cut back, 6 bases at V and 0 bases at J, with 18 bases in the middle. Germline CDR1 reads LNHDA; CDR2 reads SQIVND (reference sequence). The CDR3 sequence: CASSTPPATSSYEQYF. CDR3 nucleotide sequence: TGTGCCAGTAGCACCCCTCCCGCGACTAGCTCCTACGAGCAGTACTTC.

The chain's CDR3 is CSVDGGSRELFF. The CDR3 DNA is TGCAGCGTTGACGGGGGATCTAGGGAGCTGTTTTTT. The chain links TRBV29-1 to TRBJ2-2; D perhaps matches TRBD2 (6 bases). The CDR3 runs 12 residues. Looked up from germline, CDR1 is SQVTM and CDR2 is ANQGSEA. Trimming pared 3 bases from V and 9 bases from J, leaving 11 bases between.

The J gene is TRBJ2-5, the V gene TRBV18, with TRBD1 identical over 7 bases. The V segment lost 1 base and the J segment 7 bases; nucleotides outside the gene matches: 9. Germline V gene lookup returns CDR1 KGHSH and CDR2 LQKENI. This CDR3 spans 15 amino acids. The CDR3, as DNA: TGTGCCAGCTCACCACTAGTCGAACAGGGGCCGACCCAGTACTTC. Its translation: CASSPLVEQGPTQYF.

This chain links TRBV19 with TRBJ2-2, with 7 bases fitting TRBD1. Trimming took 1 base from V and 0 from J; bases not matched to a gene: 5. The CDR3 sequence is 17 residues long. Germline CDR1 reads LNHDA; CDR2 reads SQIVND (reference sequence). This CDR3 reads CASSIGQGPANTGELFF. In nucleotides, the CDR3 is TGTGCCAGTAGTATAGGACAGGGACCAGCGAACACCGGGGAGCTGTTTTTT.

V and J are TRBV18 and TRBJ2-4; TRBD1 matches 7 bases. With 3 bases clipped from V and 1 base from J, the junction kept 9 bases outside the gene matches. CDR3 length equals 17 residues. From germline, CDR1 is KGHSH and CDR2 LQKENI. The CDR3 here is CASSPLGGGFAKNIQYF. The CDR3 nucleotides read TGTGCCAGCTCACCCCTAGGGGGCGGGTTTGCCAAAAACATTCAGTACTTC.

J is TRBJ2-1 and V is TRBV28; D call uncertain. Germline V lookup: CDR1 MDHEN, CDR2 SYDVKM. This CDR3 comprises 14 residues. Trimming removed 4 bases from V and 4 bases from J, with 11 bases in between. The CDR3 DNA is TGTGCCAGCAGTTACACAAGAATATACAATGAGCAGTTCTTC. It is translated as CASSYTRIYNEQFF.

This clone was recorded once. The chain has TRBV6-4 and TRBJ2-1, with D perhaps assigned TRBD1 or TRBD2 (5 bases each). The CDR3 is 16 amino acids. CDR1 MRHNA and CDR2 SNTAGT come from the germline V gene. Deletions cut 3 bases from V and 4 bases from J, with 16 bases between. Here the CDR3 reads CASSEAGREFYNEQFF. DNA for the CDR3: TGTGCCAGCAGTGAGGCGGGCAGGGAGTTTTACAATGAGCAGTTCTTC.

The rearrangement uses TRBV6-1 and TRBJ2-7; D is ambiguous. The ends were cut back, 2 bases at V and 2 bases at J, with 7 bases in the middle. In germline, CDR1 is MNHNS, CDR2 SASEGT. This CDR3 is built from 13 residues. Written as DNA, the CDR3 is TGTGCCAGCAGTGAAAGGCCCCCCTACGAGCAGTACTTC. Its protein product is CASSERPPYEQYF.

The rearrangement uses TRBV6-1 and TRBJ2-7; 9 nucleotides align to TRBD1. The CDR3 spans 14 residues. Per germline, CDR1 MNHNS and CDR2 SASEGT. The J segment lost 3 bases and the V segment lost 2 bases, leaving 2 bases of the junction unmatched. Written as DNA, the CDR3 is TGTGCCAGCAGTGAACCGGGACAGGGCTACGAGCAGTACTTC. Translated: CASSEPGQGYEQYF.

The rearrangement links TRBV25-1 to TRBJ2-7; D is unresolved. CDR3 length equals 15 residues. V lost 4 bases to trimming and J lost 8 bases, with 21 bases between them. Germline V gene data show CDR1 as MGHDK and CDR2 as SYGVNS. CDR3 in amino acids: CASSAPGFYYEKQYF. CDR3 DNA: TGTGCCAGCAGTGCTCCAGGTTTTTATTATGAAAAGCAGTACTTC.

The V and J genes are TRBV4-1 and TRBJ1-1; D perhaps matches TRBD1 (6 bases). The germline V gene encodes CDR1 MGHRA and CDR2 YSYEKL. V lost 3 bases and J 1 base, leaving 24 bases between the germline ends. This CDR3 comprises 19 residues. The DNA for the CDR3 is TGCGCCAGCAGCCAGCAGGGGAGAGGGTTTAGGGTTCGGAACACTGAAGCTTTCTTT. As protein: CASSQQGRGFRVRNTEAFF.

This clone showed up just once. V gene TRBV28 combines with J gene TRBJ1-2, with D maybe TRBD1 (6 bases). The V gene's germline CDR1 is MDHEN and CDR2 SYDVKM. With 7 bases removed from V and 1 base from J, the gap between germline ends came to 16 bases. The CDR3 has 15 amino acids. CDR3 in DNA: TGTGCCAGCACCCTGGGGGCAAGTGTTAACTATGGCTACACCTTC. As protein: CASTLGASVNYGYTF.

The sample holds one count of this clone. CDR3 sequence reads: CASSLTGGGETQYF. Written as DNA, the CDR3 is TGTGCCAGCTCACTAACAGGGGGAGGAGAGACCCAGTACTTC. This sequence joins TRBV18 and TRBJ2-5; 8 nucleotides agree with TRBD1. From germline, CDR1 is KGHSH and CDR2 LQKENI. V lost 4 bases to trimming and J lost 4 bases; unmatched junction nucleotides: 5. The CDR3 loop spans 14 amino acids.

V gene TRBV30 combines with J gene TRBJ2-3; D gene uncertain. V dropped 5 bases and J dropped 6 bases, with 12 bases sitting between them. The CDR3 has 12 residues. Germline CDR1 and CDR2: GTSNPN and SVGIG (reference sequence). The chain's CDR3 is CAWGNSRDTQYF. The CDR3, as DNA: TGTGCCTGGGGGAACTCTAGGGATACGCAGTATTTT. The full variable domain, rest sourced from reference TRBV30 and TRBJ2-3, is SQTIHQWPATLVQPVGSPLSLECTVEGTSNPNLYWYRQAAGRGLQLLFYSVGIGQISSEVPQNLSASRPQDRQFILSSKKLLLSDSGFYLCAWGNSRDTQYFGPGTRLTVL.

V and J are TRBV7-9 and TRBJ2-7; tentatively, D is TRBD2 (5 bases). Trimming removed 3 bases at V and 3 bases at J, with 15 bases between. This CDR3 has 15 amino acids. Germline CDR1 SEHNR, CDR2 FQNEAQ (reference sequence). CDR3 sequence reads: CASSFGLGGGYEQYF. DNA for the CDR3: TGTGCCAGCAGCTTCGGCCTGGGCGGAGGCTACGAGCAGTACTTC.

This chain joins TRBV6-6 and TRBJ1-6; 8 bases line up with TRBD1. The germline gives CDR1 MNHNY, CDR2 SVGAGI (reference sequence). V lost 6 bases, J lost 7 bases, and 2 bases stayed unmatched. The CDR3 is 13 residues long. CDR3 residues: CASRRTGNSPLHF. In DNA form, the CDR3 reads TGTGCCAGCAGACGGACAGGGAATTCACCCCTCCACTTT.

Only one count was recorded for this clone. CDR3 amino acids: CASSVGLAAFTDTQYF. For the CDR3, the DNA is TGTGCCAGCAGCGTAGGACTAGCGGCTTTCACAGATACGCAGTATTTT. V is TRBV9 and J is TRBJ2-3; 9 nucleotides agree with TRBD2. V was clipped by 0 bases and J by 2 bases; unmatched bases: 4. Per germline, CDR1 SGDLS and CDR2 YYNGEE. The CDR3 has 16 residues.

This clone was seen a single time. This chain uses TRBV7-9 with TRBJ1-6; 9 bases are shared with TRBD1. CDR1 SEHNR and CDR2 FQNEAQ come from the germline V gene (reference sequence). After removal of 5 bases from V and 5 bases from J, the junction contained 7 bases not matched to a gene. This CDR3 has 16 residues. Here the CDR3 DNA reads TGTGCCAGCAGCCAGCCGGGACAGGGAAATAATTCACCCCTCCACTTT. This encodes CASSQPGQGNNSPLHF. Complete variable domain (other parts from reference TRBV7-9 and TRBJ1-6): DTGVSQNPRHKITKRGQNVTFRCDPISEHNRLYWYRQTLGQGPEFLTYFQNEAQLEKSRLLSDRFSAERPKGSFSTLEIQRTEQGDSAMYLCASSQPGQGNNSPLHFGNGTRLTVT.

The chain has TRBV19 and TRBJ1-4, with unresolved D. V was shortened by 6 bases and J by 8 bases, with 10 bases between the two germline ends. The CDR3 is 12 residues long. Looked up from germline, CDR1 is LNHDA and CDR2 is SQIVND (reference sequence). The CDR3 loop reads CASRSPGEKLFF. The CDR3 bases are TGTGCCAGTAGGAGTCCAGGAGAAAAACTGTTTTTT.

This clone was seen only once. The rearrangement uses TRBV5-6 and TRBJ1-6; no definite D call. Trimming took 3 bases from V and 4 from J, leaving 14 bases between them. CDR1 and CDR2 (germline): SGHDT, YYEEEE. This CDR3 contains 16 residues. For the CDR3, the DNA is TGTGCCAGCAGCTCCGCCCGTGGGCAATATAATTCACCCCTCCACTTT. Translated: CASSSARGQYNSPLHF.

This clone was counted once. The gene calls are TRBV18 and TRBJ2-1, with TRBD1 identical over 7 bases. Germline V gene data show CDR1 as KGHSH and CDR2 as LQKENI. V shed 5 bases, J shed 3 bases, and the junction held 1 base outside the gene matches. This CDR3 is built from 13 residues. This CDR3 reads CASSRDSYNEQFF. The CDR3 coding sequence is TGTGCCAGCTCAAGGGACAGCTACAATGAGCAGTTCTTC.